The present entry profiles one T cell receptor beta chain with its context. Study processing details: For nucleated cells, counts were estimated from reference gene primer amplification. Sequencing was performed with immunoSEQ multiplex PCR; in TCRdb, only in-frame clones are kept and a portion is missing. V and J calls and clone size are given by that table; D and trimming were obtained from the DNA. The table shows some 190,000 clones, with about four fifths occurring only once. The data stem from a study of blood T cell repertoires in COVID-19. As for the study in general: There were acute and convalescent COVID-19 samples, and they came from the United States, Italy and Spain. Nucleic acid was either cDNA or gDNA, and it came from T cells, B-cell-depleted T cells, or PBMCs.

V lost 0 bases, J lost 4 bases, and 4 bases stayed unmatched. This CDR3 region has 15 residues. In germline, CDR1 is SGDLS, CDR2 YYNGEE. The clonotype was recovered from a man between 60 and 70 years old with acute or convalescent COVID-19. Material: peripheral blood. The chain combines TRBV9 with TRBJ1-2, with 9 bases aligning to TRBD1. CDR3 sequence (DNA): TGTGCCAGCAGCGTAGTGGGGACAGGGATCTATGGCTACACCTTC. It codes for CASSVVGTGIYGYTF. Variable domain in full (rest from reference TRBV9 and TRBJ1-2): DSGVTQTPKHLITATGQRVTLRCSPRSGDLSVYWYQQSLDQGLQFLIQYYNGEERAKGNILERFSAQQFPDLHSELNLSSLELGDSALYFCASSVVGTGIYGYTFGSGTRLTVV.